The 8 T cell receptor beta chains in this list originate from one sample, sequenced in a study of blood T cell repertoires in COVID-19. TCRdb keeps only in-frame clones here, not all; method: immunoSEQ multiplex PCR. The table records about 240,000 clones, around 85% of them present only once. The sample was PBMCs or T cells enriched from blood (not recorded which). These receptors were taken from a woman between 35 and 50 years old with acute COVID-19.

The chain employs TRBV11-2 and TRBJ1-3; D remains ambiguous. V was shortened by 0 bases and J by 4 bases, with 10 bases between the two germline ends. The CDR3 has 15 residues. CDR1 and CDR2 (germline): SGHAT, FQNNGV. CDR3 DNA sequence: TGTGCCAGCAGCTTAGATCCGGGAGCCGGAAACACCATATATTTT. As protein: CASSLDPGAGNTIYF.

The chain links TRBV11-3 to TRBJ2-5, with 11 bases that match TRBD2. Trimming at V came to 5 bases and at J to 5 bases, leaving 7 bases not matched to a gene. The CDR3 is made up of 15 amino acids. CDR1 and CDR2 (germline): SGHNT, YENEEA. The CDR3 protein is CASSARLAGGETQYF. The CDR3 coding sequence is TGTGCCAGCAGCGCTCGCCTAGCGGGAGGCGAGACCCAGTACTTC.

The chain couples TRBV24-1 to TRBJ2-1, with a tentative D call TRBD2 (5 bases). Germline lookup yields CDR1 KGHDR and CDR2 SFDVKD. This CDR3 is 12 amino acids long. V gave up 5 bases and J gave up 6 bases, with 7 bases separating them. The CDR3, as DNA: TGTGCCACCAGTGCCACTAGCAATGAGCAGTTCTTC. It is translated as CATSATSNEQFF.

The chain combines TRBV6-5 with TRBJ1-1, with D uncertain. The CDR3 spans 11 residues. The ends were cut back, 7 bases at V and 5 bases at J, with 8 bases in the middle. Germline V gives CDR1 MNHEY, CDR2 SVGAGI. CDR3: CASISVTEAFF. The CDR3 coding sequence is TGTGCCAGCATTAGCGTTACTGAAGCTTTCTTT.

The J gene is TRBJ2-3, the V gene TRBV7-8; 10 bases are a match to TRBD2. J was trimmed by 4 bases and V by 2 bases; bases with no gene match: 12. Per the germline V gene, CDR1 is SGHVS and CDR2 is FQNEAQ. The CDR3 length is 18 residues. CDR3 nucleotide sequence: TGTGCCAGCAGCTTATTCCCCGAGCGGGAGGGCTTCGCAGATACGCAGTATTTT. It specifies CASSLFPEREGFADTQYF.

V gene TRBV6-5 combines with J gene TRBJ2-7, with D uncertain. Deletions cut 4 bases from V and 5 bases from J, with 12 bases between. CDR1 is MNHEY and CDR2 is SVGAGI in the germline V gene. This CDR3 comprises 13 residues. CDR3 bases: TGTGCCAGCAGTTCCCGGCAGGATAACGAGCAGTACTTC. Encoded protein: CASSSRQDNEQYF.

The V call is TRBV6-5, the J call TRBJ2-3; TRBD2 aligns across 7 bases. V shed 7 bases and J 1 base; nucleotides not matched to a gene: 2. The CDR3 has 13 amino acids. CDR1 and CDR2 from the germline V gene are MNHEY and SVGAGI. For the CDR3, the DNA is TGTGCCAGCACCAGCGGGGGCACAGATACGCAGTATTTT. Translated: CASTSGGTDTQYF.

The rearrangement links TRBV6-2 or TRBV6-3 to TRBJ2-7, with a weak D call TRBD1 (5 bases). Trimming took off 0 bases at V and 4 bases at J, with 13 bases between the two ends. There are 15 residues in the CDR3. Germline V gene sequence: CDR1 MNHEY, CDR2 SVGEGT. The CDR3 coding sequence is TGTGCCAGCAGTTACTCTAGGGGCTATCGATACGAGCAGTACTTC. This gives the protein CASSYSRGYRYEQYF.